Below are 22 T cell receptor beta chains sequenced from a single sample in a study of blood T cell repertoires in COVID-19. Assay used: immunoSEQ multiplex PCR; TCRdb lists only in-frame clones, some missing. The sample has fewer than 120,000 clones; over 65% are singletons. The sample was peripheral blood. These receptors were collected from a woman aged 80 or older with acute or convalescent COVID-19.

This chain connects TRBV9 to TRBJ2-1, with 11 bases that match TRBD2. Germline V gene lookup returns CDR1 SGDLS and CDR2 YYNGEE. V was clipped by 3 bases and J by 6 bases; unmatched bases: 5. The CDR3 spans 15 residues. The CDR3 region has the DNA TGTGCCAGCAGCGCGGGACTAGCGGTTACCAATGAGCAGTTCTTC. Translating gives CASSAGLAVTNEQFF. The full variable domain, in which reference TRBV9 and TRBJ2-1 provide the parts outside the CDR3, is DSGVTQTPKHLITATGQRVTLRCSPRSGDLSVYWYQQSLDQGLQFLIQYYNGEERAKGNILERFSAQQFPDLHSELNLSSLELGDSALYFCASSAGLAVTNEQFFGPGTRLTVL.

The chain employs TRBV29-1 and TRBJ1-2, with D perhaps TRBD1 (5 bases). The CDR3 sequence is 13 residues long. V was pared by 4 bases and J by 7 bases, with 16 bases between. CDR1 SQVTM and CDR2 ANQGSEA come from the germline V gene. The CDR3 protein is CSVVGQGIFGYTF. The DNA for the CDR3 is TGCAGCGTTGTAGGGCAGGGAATCTTTGGCTACACCTTC. Combining the CDR3 with reference TRBV29-1 and TRBJ1-2 gives the whole variable domain SAVISQKPSRDICQRGTSLTIQCQVDSQVTMMFWYRQQPGQSLTLIATANQGSEATYESGFVIDKFPISRPNLTFSTLTVSNMSPEDSSIYLCSVVGQGIFGYTFGSGTRLTVV.

This rearrangement joins TRBV24-1 to TRBJ1-5; 7 bases align to TRBD1. Germline values: CDR1 KGHDR, CDR2 SFDVKD. The V segment lost 2 bases and the J segment 0 bases; nucleotides outside the gene matches: 9. The CDR3 loop spans 18 amino acids. DNA for the CDR3: TGTGCCACCAGTGATTCGTGGACAGGAGGCTATAGCAATCAGCCCCAGCATTTT. Amino acid sequence: CATSDSWTGGYSNQPQHF.

This chain connects TRBV5-8 to TRBJ2-7; TRBD1 might be the D (7 bases). Trimming removed 2 bases from V and 4 bases from J, with 16 bases in between. The length of the CDR3 is 15 residues. The germline CDR1 and CDR2 sequences are SGHTS and YDEGEE. CDR3 nucleotides: TGTGCCAGCAGCTTTGGACAGGTCGGGGGTTACGAGCAGTACTTC. Amino acid sequence: CASSFGQVGGYEQYF.

V and J are TRBV11-3 and TRBJ2-3, with TRBD2 as a possible D gene (5 bases). The V end was cut by 1 base, the J end by 4 bases, with 9 bases between. Germline CDR1 reads SGHNT; CDR2 reads YENEEA. CDR3 size: 14 residues. The chain's CDR3 is CASSLGWESDTQYF. In DNA, the CDR3 is TGTGCCAGCAGCTTAGGGTGGGAGTCAGATACGCAGTATTTT.

The chain uses TRBV12-5 and TRBJ1-5; D not resolved. Looked up from germline, CDR1 is LGHNT and CDR2 is FRNRAP. Trimming left V 6 bases short and J 3 bases short, with 12 bases between. This CDR3 has 14 amino acids. DNA of the CDR3: TGTGCTAGTGGGAAAACATCGATCAATCAGCCCCAGCATTTT. It translates to CASGKTSINQPQHF.

The table lists this clone with a few counts. This rearrangement joins TRBV5-6 to TRBJ2-7; maybe TRBD2 (7 bases). V lost 3 bases to trimming and J lost 3 bases, with 13 bases between them. The CDR3 has 14 amino acids. CDR1 is SGHDT and CDR2 is YYEEEE in the germline V gene. The CDR3 DNA is TGTGCCAGCAGCTGGGGGGCTAGCGGCTACGAGCAGTACTTC. Translated: CASSWGASGYEQYF.

Only a few counts were recorded for this clone. V is TRBV10-1 and J is TRBJ2-1; unclear D gene. V dropped 0 bases and J dropped 12 bases, with 9 bases sitting between them. CDR1 is WNHNN and CDR2 is SYGVQD in the germline V gene (reference sequence). CDR3 length: 12 amino acids. The CDR3 DNA reads TGCGCCAGCAGTGAGTCTGAGGATCCGCAGTTCTTC. As protein: CASSESEDPQFF.

The V and J genes are TRBV5-1 and TRBJ2-1; tentative D call: TRBD1 (6 bases). The CDR3 length is 17 residues. Trimming cost V 0 bases and J 0 bases, with 13 bases left between them. CDR1 SGHRS and CDR2 YFSETQ come from the germline V gene. As DNA, the CDR3 is TGCGCCAGCAGCTTGGAAGTGGGGGCCCTCTCCTACAATGAGCAGTTCTTC. Amino acids: CASSLEVGALSYNEQFF.

This chain joins TRBV6-2 or TRBV6-3 and TRBJ1-2; 8 bases are a match to TRBD1. Germline CDR1 reads MNHEY; CDR2 reads SVGEGT. Trimming removed 5 bases from V and 0 bases from J; junction bases left unmatched: 8. CDR3 length: 16 residues. The CDR3 region has the DNA TGTGCCAGCAGTACTAGGCAGGGGGCATCTAACTATGGCTACACCTTC. Protein: CASSTRQGASNYGYTF.

The chain has TRBV4-1 and TRBJ1-5, with 9 nucleotides matching TRBD1. CDR3 length: 16 amino acids. Trimming cost V 1 base and J 4 bases; bases outside gene matches: 5. Per the germline V gene, CDR1 is MGHRA and CDR2 is YSYEKL. CDR3 nucleotides: TGCGCCAGCAGCCAAGGCACCGGGACAGGGAATCAGCCCCAGCATTTT. Translated, it gives CASSQGTGTGNQPQHF.

To note about this clone: The sample holds other DNA sequences that translate to the same CDR3. This chain joins TRBV5-1 and TRBJ2-6; TRBD2 aligns across 16 bases. V dropped 0 bases and J dropped 2; count of bases not matched to a gene: 5. The CDR3 runs 20 residues. Per the germline V gene, CDR1 is SGHRS and CDR2 is YFSETQ. CDR3 DNA: TGCGCCAGCAGCTTGGGACCGGGACTAGCGGGGGGGCCTGGGGCCAACGTCCTGACTTTC. Its translation: CASSLGPGLAGGPGANVLTF.

The chain employs TRBV15 and TRBJ2-1; 8 bases map to TRBD2. J gave up 8 bases and V 8 bases, and 8 bases lay outside the gene matches. Germline V gives CDR1 LNHNV, CDR2 YYDKDF (reference sequence). The CDR3 contains 13 residues. In DNA form, the CDR3 reads TGTGCCACCGGGACTAGTATGGCCCATGAGCAGTTCTTC. Protein product: CATGTSMAHEQFF.

The chain couples TRBV7-8 to TRBJ2-3; TRBD2 aligns across 7 bases. The CDR3 has 12 residues. Germline trimming cut 5 bases from V and 8 bases from J; bases unmatched to any gene: 4. Germline V lookup: CDR1 SGHVS, CDR2 FQNEAQ. The CDR3 DNA follows: TGTGCCAGCAGCCCGGGACTACCTACGCAGTATTTT. As protein: CASSPGLPTQYF.

The chain joins TRBV11-3 to TRBJ1-1, with TRBD1 as a possible D gene (5 bases). Trimming cost V 6 bases and J 5 bases, with 13 bases left between them. CDR1 SGHNT and CDR2 YENEEA come from the germline V gene. The length of the CDR3 is 13 residues. CDR3 in amino acids: CASSSNRQTEAFF. CDR3 nucleotide sequence: TGTGCCAGCAGTTCAAATCGACAGACTGAAGCTTTCTTT.

This clone appeared a few times. The V and J genes are TRBV6-2 or TRBV6-3 and TRBJ2-7, with D unresolved. Between the trimmed V and J ends, which lost 0 bases and 4 bases, there was a span of 16 bases. The CDR3 length is 16 residues. Germline V gene data show CDR1 as MNHEY and CDR2 as SVGEGT. The CDR3 loop reads CASSYSSQQHRYEQYF. Written as DNA, the CDR3 is TGTGCCAGCAGTTACTCGAGCCAACAGCACCGGTACGAGCAGTACTTC.

On this clone: At one of its ends the junction is not consistent with the germline gene, which may arise from a read error. The CDR3: CASSNSYGTGENTEAFF. The CDR3 bases are TGTGCCAGCAGTAACTCATATGGGACAGGGGAGAACACTGAAGCTTTCTTT. The chain joins TRBV6-2 or TRBV6-3 to TRBJ1-1; 10 bases are a match to TRBD1. Germline CDR1 is MNHEY and CDR2 is SVGEGT. CDR3 length equals 17 residues.

V and J are TRBV3-1 (or the pseudogene TRBV3-2) and TRBJ1-2; D gene ambiguous. The CDR3 loop spans 15 amino acids. Trimming shortened V by 0 bases and J by 5 bases, and 13 bases separated the two germline ends. Germline CDR1 and CDR2: LGHDT and YNNKEL (reference sequence). The CDR3 sequence is CASSQDPQSSYGYTF. CDR3 coding DNA: TGTGCCAGCAGCCAAGATCCACAGAGCTCTTATGGCTACACCTTC.

This clone was observed a handful of times. The genes are TRBV28 and TRBJ2-7; D might be TRBD1 (6 bases). V lost 5 bases to trimming and J lost 4 bases, with 21 bases between them. This CDR3 has 16 residues. CDR1 MDHEN and CDR2 SYDVKM come from the germline V gene. CDR3 nucleotides: TGTGCCAGCAGTACTGTAGGGGGTGGGAGTGGTTACGAGCAGTACTTC. It is translated as CASSTVGGGSGYEQYF.

This clone appeared a single time. V usage is TRBV19 and J usage is TRBJ1-2, with D unresolved. Germline assignment: CDR1 LNHDA and CDR2 SQIVND (reference sequence). V lost 6 bases, J lost 8 bases, and 13 bases lay in between. The CDR3 consists of 12 residues. Here the CDR3 reads CASRRSSLGYTF. The CDR3 nucleotides read TGTGCCAGTAGACGGTCCTCCTTGGGCTACACCTTC.

The chain couples TRBV27 to TRBJ2-7; D ambiguous. The CDR3 extends over 13 amino acids. V lost 5 bases and J lost 8, with 16 bases in between. The germline V gene has CDR1 MNHEY and CDR2 SMNVEV (reference sequence). In DNA, the CDR3 is TGTGCCAGCAGTCCCGCAGTGGGCATGAAGCAGTACTTC. This codes for CASSPAVGMKQYF.

J is TRBJ1-2 and V is TRBV28; 12 bases are shared with TRBD1. CDR3 size: 14 residues. Germline CDR1 reads MDHEN; CDR2 reads SYDVKM. With 6 bases clipped from V and 9 bases from J, the junction kept 8 bases outside the gene matches. The CDR3 nucleotides are TGTGCCAGCAGAAGAATAGGGACAGGGGGCAGCTACACCTTC. This gives the protein CASRRIGTGGSYTF.